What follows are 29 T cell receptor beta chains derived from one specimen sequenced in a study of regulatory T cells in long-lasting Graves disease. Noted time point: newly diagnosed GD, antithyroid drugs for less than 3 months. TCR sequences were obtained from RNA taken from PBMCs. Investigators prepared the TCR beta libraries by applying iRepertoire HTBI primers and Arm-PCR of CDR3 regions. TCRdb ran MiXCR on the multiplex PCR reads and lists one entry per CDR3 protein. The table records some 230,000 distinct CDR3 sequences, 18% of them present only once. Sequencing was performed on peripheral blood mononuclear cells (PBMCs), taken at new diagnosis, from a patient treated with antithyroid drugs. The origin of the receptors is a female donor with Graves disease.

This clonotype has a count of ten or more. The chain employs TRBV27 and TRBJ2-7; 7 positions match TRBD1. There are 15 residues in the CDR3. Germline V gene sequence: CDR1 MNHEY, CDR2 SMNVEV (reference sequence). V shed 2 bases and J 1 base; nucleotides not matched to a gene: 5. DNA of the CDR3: TGTGCCAGCAGTTTAAAGACAGGGTGGTCCTACGAGCAGTACTTC. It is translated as CASSLKTGWSYEQYF.

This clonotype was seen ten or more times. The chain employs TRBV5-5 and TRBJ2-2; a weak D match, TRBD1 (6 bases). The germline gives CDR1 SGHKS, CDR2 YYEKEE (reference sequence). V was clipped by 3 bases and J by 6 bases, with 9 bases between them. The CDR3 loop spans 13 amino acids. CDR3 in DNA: TGTGCCAGCAGCTCGCCAGGGGCCGGGGAGCTGTTTTTT. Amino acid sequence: CASSSPGAGELFF.

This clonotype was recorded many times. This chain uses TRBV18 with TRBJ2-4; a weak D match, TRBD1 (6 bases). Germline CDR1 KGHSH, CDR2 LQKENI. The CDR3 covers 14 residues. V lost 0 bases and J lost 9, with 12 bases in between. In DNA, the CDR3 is TGTGCCAGCTCACCACCGGCAGGGGTGGGCATTCAGTACTTC. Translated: CASSPPAGVGIQYF.

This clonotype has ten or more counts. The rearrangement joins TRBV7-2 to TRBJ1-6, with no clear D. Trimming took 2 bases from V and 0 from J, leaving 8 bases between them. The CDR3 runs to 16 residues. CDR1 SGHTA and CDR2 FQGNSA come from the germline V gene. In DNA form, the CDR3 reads TGTGCCAGCAGCTTAAGGGCGAGCTCCTATAATTCACCCCTCCACTTT. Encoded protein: CASSLRASSYNSPLHF. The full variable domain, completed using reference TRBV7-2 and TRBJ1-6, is GAGVSQSPSNKVTEKGKDVELRCDPISGHTALYWYRQSLGQGLEFLIYFQGNSAPDKSGLPSDRFSAERTGGSVSTLTIQRTQQEDSAVYLCASSLRASSYNSPLHFGNGTRLTVT.

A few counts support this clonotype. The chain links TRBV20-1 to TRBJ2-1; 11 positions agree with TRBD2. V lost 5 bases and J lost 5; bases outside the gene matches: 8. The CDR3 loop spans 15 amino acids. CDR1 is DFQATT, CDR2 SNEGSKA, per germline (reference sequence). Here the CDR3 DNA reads TGCAGTGCTGAAGGACTAGCGGGCCGTAACAATGAGCAGTTCTTC. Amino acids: CSAEGLAGRNNEQFF.

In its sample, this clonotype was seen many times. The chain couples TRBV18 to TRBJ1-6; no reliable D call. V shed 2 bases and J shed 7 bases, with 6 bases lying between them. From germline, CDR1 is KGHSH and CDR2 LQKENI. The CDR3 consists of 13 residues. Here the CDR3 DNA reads TGTGCCAGCTCACCAGGGCACAATTCACCCCTCCACTTT. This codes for CASSPGHNSPLHF.

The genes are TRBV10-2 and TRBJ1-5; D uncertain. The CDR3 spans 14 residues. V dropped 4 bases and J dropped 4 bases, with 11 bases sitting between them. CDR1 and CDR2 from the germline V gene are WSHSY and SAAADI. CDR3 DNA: TGCGCCAGCAGTGCTCAGACTGAGAATCAGCCCCAGCATTTT. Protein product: CASSAQTENQPQHF.

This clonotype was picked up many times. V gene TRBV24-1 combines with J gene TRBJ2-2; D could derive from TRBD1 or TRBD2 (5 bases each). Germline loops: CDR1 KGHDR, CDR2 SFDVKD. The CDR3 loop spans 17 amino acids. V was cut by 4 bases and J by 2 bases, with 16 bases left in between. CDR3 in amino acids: CATSDPRSGRNTGELFF. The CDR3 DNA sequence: TGTGCCACCAGTGACCCCCGGTCGGGGCGCAACACCGGGGAGCTGTTTTTT.

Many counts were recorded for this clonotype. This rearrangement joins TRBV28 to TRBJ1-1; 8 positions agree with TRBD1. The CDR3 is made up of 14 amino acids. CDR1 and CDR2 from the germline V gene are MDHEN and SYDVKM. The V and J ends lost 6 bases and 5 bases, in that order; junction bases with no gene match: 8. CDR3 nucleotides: TGTGCCAGCAGCCAAGGACAGGGCCGTACTGAAGCTTTCTTT. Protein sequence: CASSQGQGRTEAFF.

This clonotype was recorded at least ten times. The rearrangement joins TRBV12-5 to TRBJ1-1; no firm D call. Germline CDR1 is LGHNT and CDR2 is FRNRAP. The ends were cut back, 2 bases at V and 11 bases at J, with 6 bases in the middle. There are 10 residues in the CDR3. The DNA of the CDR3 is TGTGCTAGTGGTTTGAGGATGGCTTTCTTT. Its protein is CASGLRMAFF.

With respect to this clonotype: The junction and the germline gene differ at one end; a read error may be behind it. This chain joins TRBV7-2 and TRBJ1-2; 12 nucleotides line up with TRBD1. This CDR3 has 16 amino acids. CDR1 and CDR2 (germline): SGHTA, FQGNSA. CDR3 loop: CASSSGGGQGAYGHTF. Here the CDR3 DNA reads TGTGCCAGCAGCTCGGGAGGGGGACAGGGGGCATATGGCCACACCTTC. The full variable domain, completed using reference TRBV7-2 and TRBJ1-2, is GAGVSQSPSNKVTEKGKDVELRCDPISGHTALYWYRQSLGQGLEFLIYFQGNSAPDKSGLPSDRFSAERTGGSVSTLTIQRTQQEDSAVYLCASSSGGGQGAYGHTFGSGTRLTVV.

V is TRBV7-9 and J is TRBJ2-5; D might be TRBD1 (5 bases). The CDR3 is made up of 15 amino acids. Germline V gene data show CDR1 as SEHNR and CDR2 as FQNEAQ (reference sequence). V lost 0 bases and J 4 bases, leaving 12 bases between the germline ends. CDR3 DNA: TGTGCCAGCAGCTTAGCCCGGAGAACAGGAGAGACCCAGTACTTC. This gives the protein CASSLARRTGETQYF.

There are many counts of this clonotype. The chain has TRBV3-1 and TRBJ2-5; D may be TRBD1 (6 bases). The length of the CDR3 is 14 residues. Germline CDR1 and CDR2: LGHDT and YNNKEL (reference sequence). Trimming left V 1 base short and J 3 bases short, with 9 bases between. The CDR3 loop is CASSQVDRKETQYF. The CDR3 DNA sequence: TGTGCCAGCAGCCAAGTCGACAGGAAAGAGACCCAGTACTTC.

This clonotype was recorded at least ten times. CDR3 region: CASSPRTSGATDTQYF. CDR3 DNA sequence: TGTGCCAGCAGCCCGCGGACTAGCGGGGCCACAGATACGCAGTATTTT. This chain joins TRBV14 and TRBJ2-3; 12 nucleotides match TRBD2. CDR3 length: 16 residues. V gave up 4 bases and J gave up 2 bases; unmatched junction bases: 4. The germline V gene has CDR1 SGHDN and CDR2 FVKESK.

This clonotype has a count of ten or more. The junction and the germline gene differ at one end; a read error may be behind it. Here the CDR3 DNA reads TGTGCCAGCAGCGTAGGGGGGGACTCCTACAATGATCAGTTCTTC. It encodes CASSVGGDSYNDQFF. The V gene is TRBV9, the J gene TRBJ2-1, with D tentatively TRBD2 (6 bases). Per germline, CDR1 SGDLS and CDR2 YYNGEE. There are 15 residues in the CDR3.

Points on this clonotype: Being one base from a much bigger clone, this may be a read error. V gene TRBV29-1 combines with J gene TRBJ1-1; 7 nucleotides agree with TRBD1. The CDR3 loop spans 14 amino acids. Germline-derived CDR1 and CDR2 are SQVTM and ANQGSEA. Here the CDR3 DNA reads TGCAGCGTTGAAGAACAGGGGATGAACACTGAAGTTTTCTTT. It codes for CSVEEQGMNTEVFF. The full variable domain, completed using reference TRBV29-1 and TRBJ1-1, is SAVISQKPSRDICQRGTSLTIQCQVDSQVTMMFWYRQQPGQSLTLIATANQGSEATYESGFVIDKFPISRPNLTFSTLTVSNMSPEDSSIYLCSVEEQGMNTEVFFGQGTRLTVV.

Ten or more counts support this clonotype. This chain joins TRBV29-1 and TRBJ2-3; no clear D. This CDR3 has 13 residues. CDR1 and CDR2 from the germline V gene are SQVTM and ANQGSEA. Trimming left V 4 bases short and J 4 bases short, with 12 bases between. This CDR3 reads CSVVQFHADTQYF. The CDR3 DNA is TGCAGCGTTGTCCAGTTTCATGCAGATACGCAGTATTTT.

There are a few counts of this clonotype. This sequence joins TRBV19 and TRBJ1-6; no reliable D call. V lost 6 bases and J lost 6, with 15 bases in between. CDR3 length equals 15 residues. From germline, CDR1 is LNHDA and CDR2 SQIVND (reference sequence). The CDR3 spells CASRVPSGLNSPLHF. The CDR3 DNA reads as TGTGCCAGTAGAGTGCCCTCCGGGCTTAATTCACCCCTCCACTTT. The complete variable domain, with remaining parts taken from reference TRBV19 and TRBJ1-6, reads DGGITQSPKYLFRKEGQNVTLSCEQNLNHDAMYWYRQDPGQGLRLIYYSQIVNDFQKGDIAEGYSVSREKKESFPLTVTSAQKNPTAFYLCASRVPSGLNSPLHFGNGTRLTVT.

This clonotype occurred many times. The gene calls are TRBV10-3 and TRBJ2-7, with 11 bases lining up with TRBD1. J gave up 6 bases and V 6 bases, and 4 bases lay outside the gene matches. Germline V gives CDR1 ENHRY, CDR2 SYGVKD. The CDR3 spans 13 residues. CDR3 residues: CAISEGQGGEQYF. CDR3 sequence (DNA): TGTGCCATCAGCGAGGGACAGGGGGGCGAGCAGTACTTC.

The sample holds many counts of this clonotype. Here the CDR3 reads CASRDRGGTEAFF. CDR3 in DNA: TGTGCCAGCAGGGACAGGGGCGGGACTGAAGCTTTCTTT. V and J are TRBV3-1 and TRBJ1-1; 9 nucleotides agree with TRBD1. CDR1 and CDR2 from the germline V gene are LGHDT and YNNKEL (reference sequence). J gave up 5 bases and V 6 bases, and 4 bases lay outside the gene matches. The CDR3 has 13 residues.

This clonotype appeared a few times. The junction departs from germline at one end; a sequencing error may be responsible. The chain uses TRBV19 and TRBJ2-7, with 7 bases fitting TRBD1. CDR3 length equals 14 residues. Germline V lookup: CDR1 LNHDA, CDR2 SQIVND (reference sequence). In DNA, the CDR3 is TGTGCCGGTAGTATAGCAACAGGGGCCTACGAGCAGTACTTC. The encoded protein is CAGSIATGAYEQYF.

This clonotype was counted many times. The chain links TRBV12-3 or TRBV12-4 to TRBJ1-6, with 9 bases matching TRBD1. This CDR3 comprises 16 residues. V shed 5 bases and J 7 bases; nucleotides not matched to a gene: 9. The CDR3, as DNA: TGTGCCAGCAGTCCGGGACAGGGTGGGAACAATTCACCCCTCCACTTT. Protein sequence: CASSPGQGGNNSPLHF.

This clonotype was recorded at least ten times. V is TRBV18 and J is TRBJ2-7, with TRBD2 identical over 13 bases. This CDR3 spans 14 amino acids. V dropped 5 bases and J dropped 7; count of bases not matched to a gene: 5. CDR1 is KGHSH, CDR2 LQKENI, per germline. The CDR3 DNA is TGTGCCAGCTCATCCGGGACTAGCGGGGCGGAGCAGTACTTC. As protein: CASSSGTSGAEQYF.

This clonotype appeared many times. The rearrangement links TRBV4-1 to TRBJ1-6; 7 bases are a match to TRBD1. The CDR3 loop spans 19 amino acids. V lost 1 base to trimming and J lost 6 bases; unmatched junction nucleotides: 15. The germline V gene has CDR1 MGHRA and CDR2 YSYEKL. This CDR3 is CASSQGRPGQPRGNSPLHF. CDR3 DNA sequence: TGCGCCAGCAGCCAAGGTCGACCGGGACAGCCCCGGGGTAATTCACCCCTCCACTTT.

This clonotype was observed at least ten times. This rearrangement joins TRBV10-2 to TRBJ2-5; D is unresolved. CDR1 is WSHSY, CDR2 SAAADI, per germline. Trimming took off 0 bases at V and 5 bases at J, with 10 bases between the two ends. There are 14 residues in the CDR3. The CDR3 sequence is CASSESPSRETQYF. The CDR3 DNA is TGCGCCAGCAGTGAGTCTCCCAGCAGGGAGACCCAGTACTTC.

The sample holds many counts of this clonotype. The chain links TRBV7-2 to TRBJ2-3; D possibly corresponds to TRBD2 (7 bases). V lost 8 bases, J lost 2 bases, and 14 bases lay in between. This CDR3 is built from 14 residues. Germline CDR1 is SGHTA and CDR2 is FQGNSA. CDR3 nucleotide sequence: TGTGCCAGCCCGGGGGGCGGAAACACAGATACGCAGTATTTT. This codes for CASPGGGNTDTQYF.

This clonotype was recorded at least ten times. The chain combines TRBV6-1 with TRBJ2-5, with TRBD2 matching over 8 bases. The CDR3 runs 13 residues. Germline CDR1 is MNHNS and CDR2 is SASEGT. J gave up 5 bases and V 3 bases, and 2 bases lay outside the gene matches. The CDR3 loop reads CASSDREGETQYF. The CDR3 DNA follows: TGTGCCAGCAGTGATCGGGAGGGCGAGACCCAGTACTTC.

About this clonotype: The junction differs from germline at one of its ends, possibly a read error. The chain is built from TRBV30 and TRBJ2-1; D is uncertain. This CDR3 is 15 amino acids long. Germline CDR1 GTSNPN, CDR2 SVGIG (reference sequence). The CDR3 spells CAWIKGPGSCNEQFF. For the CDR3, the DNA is TGTGCCTGGATCAAAGGGCCCGGCTCCTGCAATGAGCAGTTCTTC.

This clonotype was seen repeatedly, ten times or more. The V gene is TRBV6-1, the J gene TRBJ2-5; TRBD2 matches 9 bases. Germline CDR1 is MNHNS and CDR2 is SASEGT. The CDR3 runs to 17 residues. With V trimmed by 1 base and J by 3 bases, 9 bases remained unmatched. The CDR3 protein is CASSEDPSGTFEETQYF. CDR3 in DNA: TGTGCCAGCAGTGAAGACCCTAGCGGGACCTTTGAAGAGACCCAGTACTTC.